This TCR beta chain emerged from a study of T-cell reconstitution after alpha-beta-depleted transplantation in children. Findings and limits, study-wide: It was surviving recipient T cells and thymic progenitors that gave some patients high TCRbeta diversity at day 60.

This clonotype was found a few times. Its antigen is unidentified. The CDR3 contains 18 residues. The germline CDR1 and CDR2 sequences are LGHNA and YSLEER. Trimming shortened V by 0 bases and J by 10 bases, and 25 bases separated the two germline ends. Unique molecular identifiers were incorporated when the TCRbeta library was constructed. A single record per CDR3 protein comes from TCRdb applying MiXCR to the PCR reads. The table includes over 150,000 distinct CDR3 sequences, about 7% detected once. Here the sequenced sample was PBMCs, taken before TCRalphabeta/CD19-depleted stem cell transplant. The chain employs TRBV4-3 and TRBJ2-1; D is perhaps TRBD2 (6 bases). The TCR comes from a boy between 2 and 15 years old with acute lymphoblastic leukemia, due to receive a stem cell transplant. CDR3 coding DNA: TGCGCCAGCAGCCAAGATCTTTTAACCGGGACTTCGACCCGGGAGCAGTTCTTC. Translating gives CASSQDLLTGTSTREQFF.